This T cell receptor (beta chain) came from a study of shared T cell receptors in the human thymus. The repertoire was sequenced with immunoSEQ multiplex PCR; TCRdb's copy has only in-frame clones and lacks some. The data show roughly 660,000 clones, around nine tenths seen once. Germline CDR1 reads SEHNR; CDR2 reads FQNEAQ (reference sequence). V trimming: 4 bases; J trimming: 3 bases; junction bases outside the gene matches: 1. The CDR3 has 14 amino acids. The same sample was also studied in work on human thymus T cells. That source reports: Thymic tissue was derived from resections collected during corrective heart surgery. Thymic and blood repertoires appeared to carry a bias in their V and J gene usage. Unrelated individuals had highly overlapping thymic repertoires, as reported in related research.

The clonotype originates from a boy under three years old with a congenital heart defect. Sequenced sample: thymocytes. The chain links TRBV7-9 to TRBJ2-1; 9 nucleotides align to TRBD1. CDR3 sequence: CASSWGQGYNEQFF. CDR3 DNA: TGTGCCAGCAGCTGGGGACAGGGCTACAATGAGCAGTTCTTC.